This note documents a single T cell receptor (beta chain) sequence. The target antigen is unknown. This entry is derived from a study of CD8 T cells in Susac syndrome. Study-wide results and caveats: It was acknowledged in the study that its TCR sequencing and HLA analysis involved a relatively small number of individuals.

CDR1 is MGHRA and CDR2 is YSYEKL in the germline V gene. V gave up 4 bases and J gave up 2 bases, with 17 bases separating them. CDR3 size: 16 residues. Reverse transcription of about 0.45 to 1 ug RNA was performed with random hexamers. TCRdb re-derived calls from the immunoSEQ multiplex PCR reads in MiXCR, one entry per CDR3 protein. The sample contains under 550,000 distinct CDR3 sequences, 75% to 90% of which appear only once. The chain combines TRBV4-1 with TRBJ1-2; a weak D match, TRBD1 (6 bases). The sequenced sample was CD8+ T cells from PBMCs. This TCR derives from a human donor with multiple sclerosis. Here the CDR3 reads CASSPIDGTSNYGYTF. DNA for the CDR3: TGCGCCAGCAGCCCGATTGACGGGACATCAAACTATGGCTACACCTTC.